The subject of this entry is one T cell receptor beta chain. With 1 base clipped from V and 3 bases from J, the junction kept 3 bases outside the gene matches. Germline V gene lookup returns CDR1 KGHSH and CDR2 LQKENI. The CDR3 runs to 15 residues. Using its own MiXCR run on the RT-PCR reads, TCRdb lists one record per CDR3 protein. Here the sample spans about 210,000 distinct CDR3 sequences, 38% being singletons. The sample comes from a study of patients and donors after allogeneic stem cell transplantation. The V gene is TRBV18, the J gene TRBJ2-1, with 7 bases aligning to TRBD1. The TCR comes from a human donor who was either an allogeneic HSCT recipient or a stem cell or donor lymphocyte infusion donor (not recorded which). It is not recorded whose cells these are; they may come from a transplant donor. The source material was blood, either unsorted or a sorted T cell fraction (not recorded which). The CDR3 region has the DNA TGTGCCAGCTCACCACAAGGGGGCCTCTACAATGAGCAGTTCTTC. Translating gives CASSPQGGLYNEQFF.